This entry features one TCR beta chain sequence. As yet, its antigen is unknown. Cells designated naive CD8 were CD45RO-negative and were positively selected for CCR7, with terminally differentiated effector memory CD45RA+ cells excluded. Here immunoSEQ multiplex PCR was the method, and the copy in TCRdb shows in-frame clones only, minus some. This table holds roughly 2,000,000 clones, 85% to 95% found once. V lost 7 bases, J lost 0 bases, and 17 bases lay in between. The CDR3 consists of 16 residues. In germline, CDR1 is SNHLY, CDR2 FYNNEI. This record belongs to a study of shared clonotypes between healthy human individuals. Overall study results and limits: What naive subsets generally showed was a larger estimated richness than memory subsets showed. Clonotypes which were not shared had lower generation probabilities than clonotypes that all four donors shared.

Sequenced: naive CD8+ T cells sorted from blood. This sequence originates from a young man in good health. The V call is TRBV2, the J call TRBJ2-3, with D perhaps TRBD2 (5 bases). The CDR3 reads CASNEGFLASTDTQYF. The CDR3 coding sequence is TGTGCCAGCAACGAAGGTTTTCTAGCTAGCACAGATACGCAGTATTTT.